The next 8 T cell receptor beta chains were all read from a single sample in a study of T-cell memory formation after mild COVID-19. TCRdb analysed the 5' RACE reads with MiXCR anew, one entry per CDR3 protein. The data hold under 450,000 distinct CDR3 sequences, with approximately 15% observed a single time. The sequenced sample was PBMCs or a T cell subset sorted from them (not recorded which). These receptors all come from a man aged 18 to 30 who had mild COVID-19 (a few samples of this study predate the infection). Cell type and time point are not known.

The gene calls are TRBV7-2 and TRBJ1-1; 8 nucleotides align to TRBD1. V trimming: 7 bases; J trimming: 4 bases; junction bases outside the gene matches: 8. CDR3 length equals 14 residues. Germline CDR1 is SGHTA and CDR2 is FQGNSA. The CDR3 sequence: CASNNRGLGTEAFF. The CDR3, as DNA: TGTGCCAGCAACAACAGGGGGTTGGGCACTGAAGCTTTCTTT.

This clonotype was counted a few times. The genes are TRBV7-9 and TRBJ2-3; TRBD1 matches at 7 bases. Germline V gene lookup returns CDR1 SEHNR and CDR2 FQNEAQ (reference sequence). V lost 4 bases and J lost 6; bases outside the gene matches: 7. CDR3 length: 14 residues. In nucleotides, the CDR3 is TGTGCCAGCAGCTCCCCGAGGGACAGCGATACGCAGTATTTT. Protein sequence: CASSSPRDSDTQYF.

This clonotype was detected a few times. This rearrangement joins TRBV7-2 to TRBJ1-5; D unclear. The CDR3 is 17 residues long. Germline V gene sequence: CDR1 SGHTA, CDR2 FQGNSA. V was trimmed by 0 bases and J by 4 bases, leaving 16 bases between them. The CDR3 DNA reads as TGTGCCAGCAGCTTAGCCGGTCGGGTCCTTTATAATCAGCCCCAGCATTTT. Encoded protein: CASSLAGRVLYNQPQHF.

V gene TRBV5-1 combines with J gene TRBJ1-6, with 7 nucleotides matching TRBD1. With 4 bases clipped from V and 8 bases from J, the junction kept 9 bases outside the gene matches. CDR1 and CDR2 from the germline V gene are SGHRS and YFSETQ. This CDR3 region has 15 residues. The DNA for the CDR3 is TGCGCCAGCAGCCCAACCCAGGGGGGGGATTCACCCCTCCACTTT. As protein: CASSPTQGGDSPLHF.

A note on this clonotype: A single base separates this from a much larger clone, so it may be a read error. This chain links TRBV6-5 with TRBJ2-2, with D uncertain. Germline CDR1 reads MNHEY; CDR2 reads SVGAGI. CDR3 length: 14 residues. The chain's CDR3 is CSSSYSSSTGELFF. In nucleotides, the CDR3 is TGTTCCAGCAGTTACTCGTCTAGCACCGGGGAGCTGTTTTTT.

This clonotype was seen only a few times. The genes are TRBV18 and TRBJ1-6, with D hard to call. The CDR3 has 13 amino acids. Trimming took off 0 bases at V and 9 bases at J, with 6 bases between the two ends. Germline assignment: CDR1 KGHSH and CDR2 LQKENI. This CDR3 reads CASSPPLFSPLHF. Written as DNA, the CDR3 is TGTGCCAGCTCACCACCTCTTTTTTCACCCCTCCACTTT.

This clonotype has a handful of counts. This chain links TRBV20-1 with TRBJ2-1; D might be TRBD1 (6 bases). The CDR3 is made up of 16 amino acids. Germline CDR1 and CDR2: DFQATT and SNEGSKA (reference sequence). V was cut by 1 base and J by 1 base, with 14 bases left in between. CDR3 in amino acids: CSARGTGIKSYNEQFF. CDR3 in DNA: TGCAGTGCTAGAGGCACAGGGATTAAATCCTACAATGAGCAGTTCTTC.

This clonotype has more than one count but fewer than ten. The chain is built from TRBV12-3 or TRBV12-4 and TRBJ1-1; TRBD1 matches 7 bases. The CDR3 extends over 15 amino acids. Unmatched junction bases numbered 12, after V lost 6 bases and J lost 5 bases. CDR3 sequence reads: CASRPTTGAQTEAFF. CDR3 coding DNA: TGTGCCAGCAGACCAACCACAGGGGCGCAAACTGAAGCTTTCTTT.